These T cell receptor beta chains were read from a single sample in a study of T-cell memory formation after mild COVID-19. TCRdb reprocessed the 5' RACE reads with MiXCR, giving one entry per CDR3 protein. The repertoire consists of about 88,000 distinct CDR3 sequences, with 20% to 25% occurring once and the leading ten covering around 45%. Sequencing was carried out using PBMCs or a T cell subset sorted from them (not recorded which). All receptors derive from a man aged 18 to 30 who had mild COVID-19 (a few samples of this study predate the infection). Cell type and time point are not known. The CDR3 runs from the conserved cysteine through the conserved F or W.

j_call v_call cdr3_aa
TRBJ1-4 TRBV7-9 CASSGTAILEKLFF
TRBJ2-2 TRBV7-9 CASSLPPGELFF
TRBJ2-1 TRBV7-6 CASSLEVTGAFSYNEQFF
TRBJ1-1 TRBV7-2 CASSLWIGLEAFF
TRBJ2-7 TRBV28 CASSLGTGGNSYEQYF
TRBJ2-5 TRBV6-6 CASSYSESRQGETQYF
TRBJ1-5 TRBV27 CASSSGTGGRQPQHF
TRBJ2-3 TRBV2 CASSEFSIEDTQYF
TRBJ2-2 TRBV6-6 CASSYSSTNTGELFF
TRBJ2-5 TRBV28 CASRETVQETQYF
TRBJ1-1 TRBV29-1 CSVDWVGNTEAFF
TRBJ2-5 TRBV24-1 CATSDFTGGAQETQYF
TRBJ1-1 TRBV12-3/TRBV12-4 CASSHTGKNTEAFF
TRBJ2-1 TRBV30 CAWSFLAPGDSHEQFF
TRBJ2-2 TRBV19 CASNQGNTGELFF
TRBJ2-1 TRBV7-2 CASSSGANEQFF
TRBJ2-7 TRBV6-5 CASSAPGSYEQYF
TRBJ1-5 TRBV19 CASTGGGSQPQHF
TRBJ2-3 TRBV4-3 CASSHGLAVRTDTQYF
TRBJ2-5 TRBV14 CASSQDSAVQETQYF
TRBJ1-1 TRBV4-1 CASSQDAERTEAFF
TRBJ2-5 TRBV4-2 CASSQDPTSGGETQYF
TRBJ2-6 TRBV29-1 CSVAESASSGANVLTF
TRBJ2-1 TRBV7-6 CASSLGGRANEQFF
TRBJ2-7 TRBV9 CASSPTRGGSREQYF
TRBJ2-2 TRBV27 CASSTRPLTGELFF
TRBJ1-1 TRBV5-5 CASSRDIMNTEAFF
TRBJ2-3 TRBV7-9 CASSLGMGTQTQYF
TRBJ2-1 TRBV6-5 CASSYFELGGWKQFF
TRBJ2-7 TRBV6-2/TRBV6-3 CASSYSIRGLGEQYF
TRBJ2-1 TRBV10-3 CAISDTVTRTGGNEQFF